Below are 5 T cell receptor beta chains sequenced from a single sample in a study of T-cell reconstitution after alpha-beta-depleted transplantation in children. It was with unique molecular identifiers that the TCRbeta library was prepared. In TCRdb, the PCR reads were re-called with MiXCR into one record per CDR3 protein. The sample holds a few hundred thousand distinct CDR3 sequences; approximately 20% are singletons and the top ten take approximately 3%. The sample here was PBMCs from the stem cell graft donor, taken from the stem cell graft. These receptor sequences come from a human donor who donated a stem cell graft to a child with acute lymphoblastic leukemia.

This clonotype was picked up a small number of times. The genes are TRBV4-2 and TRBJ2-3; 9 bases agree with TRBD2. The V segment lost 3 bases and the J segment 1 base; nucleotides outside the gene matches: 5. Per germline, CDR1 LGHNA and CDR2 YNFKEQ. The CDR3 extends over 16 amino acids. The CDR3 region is CASSQPAGGGTDTQYF. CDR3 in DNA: TGTGCCAGCAGCCAGCCAGCGGGAGGAGGCACAGATACGCAGTATTTT.

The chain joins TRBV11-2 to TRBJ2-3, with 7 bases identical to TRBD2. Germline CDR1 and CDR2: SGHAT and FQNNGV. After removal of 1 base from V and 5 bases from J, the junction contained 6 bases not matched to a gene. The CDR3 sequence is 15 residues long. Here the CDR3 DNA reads TGTGCCAGCAGCTTAGGGGCGGGGGTAGAAGATACGCAGTATTTT. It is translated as CASSLGAGVEDTQYF.

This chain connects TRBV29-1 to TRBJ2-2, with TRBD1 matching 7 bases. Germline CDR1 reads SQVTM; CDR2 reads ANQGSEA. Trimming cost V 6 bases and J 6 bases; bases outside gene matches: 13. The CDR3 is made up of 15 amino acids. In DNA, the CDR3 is TGCAGCGTAGTGACCACAGGGGAACCTGCCGGGGAGCTGTTTTTT. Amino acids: CSVVTTGEPAGELFF.

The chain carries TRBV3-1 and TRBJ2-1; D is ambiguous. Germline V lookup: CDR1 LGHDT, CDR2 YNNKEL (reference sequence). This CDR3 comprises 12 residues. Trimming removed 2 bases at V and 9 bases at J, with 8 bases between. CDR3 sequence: CASSQTLREQFF. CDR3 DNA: TGTGCCAGCAGCCAAACACTTCGTGAGCAGTTCTTC.

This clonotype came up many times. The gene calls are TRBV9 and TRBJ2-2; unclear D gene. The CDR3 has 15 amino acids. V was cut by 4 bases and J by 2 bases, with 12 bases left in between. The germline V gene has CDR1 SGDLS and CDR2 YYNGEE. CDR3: CASSPWTANTGELFF. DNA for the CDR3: TGTGCCAGCAGCCCTTGGACGGCCAACACCGGGGAGCTGTTTTTT.